This TCR beta chain is drawn from a study of shared clonotypes between healthy human individuals (dated by TCRdb to 2019 to 2021). Study-wide context: The cohort included a few men and a couple of women between 18 and 49 years of age. For each donor, CD4 naive and CD4 memory were each run on three plates, CD8 naive on two plates, and CD8 memory on one plate. To estimate repertoire size and how much clonotype sharing occurs between individuals, the study deeply sequenced the blood TCR repertoires of 5 or 6 healthy adults. Different laboratories and diverse techniques were used to prepare libraries and sequence TCR repertoires, to increase sequencing depth and limit assay-specific biases. Per donor, leukapheresis produced somewhere between about 0.8 and 9 billion PBMCs. General conclusions and limits of the study: Pairwise subsampling indicated that sequencing depth was expected to affect the degree of clonotype sharing among donors. Sampling was restricted to blood, and TCR repertoires in tissues likely differ from the TCR repertoires found in blood. Across a few donors, approximately 5% of naive CD4, approximately 4% of naive CD8, 2% to 2.5% of memory CD4, and 0.4% of memory CD8 clonotypes were shared. Higher generation probabilities were observed for clonotypes shared by all four sorted-subset donors than for non-shared clonotypes. Naive subsets generally had larger estimated clonotype richness than memory subsets did. Rarefaction of sorted-subset datasets indicated incomplete sequencing despite the large sequencing depth. Because the study included only a small number of donors, the genetic and exposure-history diversity represented was limited.

From the cysteine up to the phenylalanine, the CDR3 has a length of 13 residues. Left in the record is the CDR3 DNA by itself, 39 bases read in frame from the first base. From a lookup of the germline V gene (reference sequence), CDR1 and CDR2 are MNHEY and SMNVEV. The junction carries 19 bases between V and J, which are trimmed by 5 bases and 12 bases respectively. Using the deep immunoSEQ assay, TCR CDR3 regions were amplified from genomic DNA by multiplex PCR. For each cell subset, the extracted genomic DNA was distributed evenly across all wells of several immunoSEQ 96-well plates, and each plate served as one replicate. For sorted subsets, about 220 ng of genomic DNA, equivalent to 25,000 to 30,000 T cell genomes, went into each replicate PCR. Purified libraries were quantified with a Qubit 3.0 fluorometer, sized on a Bioanalyzer 2100, and re-quantified with the KAPA Library Quantification kit. Every immunoSEQ 96-well plate was sequenced on a dedicated single-read 150-cycle Illumina NextSeq 550 flow cell. Per the source publication's procedure: Because only junctional sequences without quality scores were contained in the immunoSEQ output, filtering matching that applied to full-length reads could not be performed. Sequences were annotated with PyIR, a Python wrapper for IgBLAST v1.9, using IMGT germline references to assign V/J genes and CDR3. Reads were filtered out if the reads had weak V/J assignments (E-value above 1e-6), no CDR3, stop codons, out-of-frame junctions, or ambiguous translated residues. A V3J clonotype was defined by an identical inferred V gene, J gene, and CDR3 amino acid sequence. Percentage overlap between repertoires was computed as shared unique clonotypes divided by the size of the smaller repertoire. Richness of each repertoire was evaluated using RTK rarefaction, the Chao1 estimator, and Recon v2.1 estimates of unobserved clonotypes. OLGA was used to compute generation probabilities for all TCRbeta clonotypes that the gDNA method yielded from four donors. The table comes from immuneACCESS by way of TCRdb, which keeps in-frame sequences with V and J called. Part of the clones is missing from these tables; in studies checked, under half for an unresolved V gene and the rest for unknown reasons. The DNA gave D and trimming, while V, J and clone size come from that table. Within this sample are hundreds of thousands of clones, with more than 95% of them counted one time only. Roughly 0.05% of the sample is taken by the ten largest.

The donors were healthy, HIV-negative adults with no recently reported acute infections or vaccinations. Only Caucasian adults living in Nashville, Tennessee, USA were represented among the donors. CD4+ T cells were enriched by magnetic negative selection; naive cells were then positively selected on CD45RA, and the negative fraction formed the memory subset. Blood was collected by leukapheresis, and PBMCs were isolated by Ficoll-Histopaque density gradient centrifugation and then cryopreserved in liquid nitrogen vapor phase. Analytical flow cytometry was used to check the purity and quantity of each magnetically sorted T cell population. Genomic DNA was isolated from every sorted fraction and measured by UV absorbance on a Nanodrop 2000c. As concerns this clone: Its antigen target is currently unknown. No base quality values were provided; no much bigger clone lies one nucleotide off.

The rearranged chain carries TRBV27 and TRBJ1-2, with TRBD1 perhaps the D gene, on 5 matching bases. The TCR was taken from a woman in her twenties or thirties in good health. The material sequenced was naive CD4+ T cells sorted from blood. The cell subset or site label here, explained by the study, means: CD45RA+ positively selected. The CDR3 loop reads CASSPIGTPPHTF. The DNA sequence is TGTGCCAGCAGTCCCATCGGGACCCCCCCACACACCTTC.